The entry below describes one T cell receptor (beta chain). The protocol was immunoSEQ multiplex PCR, while the TCRdb copy is restricted to in-frame clones and leaves out a portion. The table includes 10,000 to 12,000 clones, more than 85% detected once. This entry belongs to a study of T cell changes during pregnancy in multiple sclerosis. The receptor was isolated from a female donor in good health, enrolled as a control in a pregnancy study. Material: CD8+ T cells from peripheral blood mononuclear cells, obtained in the first trimester of pregnancy.

CDR3 sequence reads: CAWSQPGQPRGAQHF. Written as DNA, the CDR3 is TGTGCCTGGAGTCAACCGGGACAGCCTAGAGGAGCCCAGCATTTT. This chain connects TRBV30 to TRBJ1-5, with 7 bases lining up with TRBD1. The germline V gene has CDR1 GTSNPN and CDR2 SVGIG (reference sequence). The CDR3 covers 15 residues. With V trimmed by 2 bases and J by 11 bases, 15 bases remained unmatched.